This entry features one T cell receptor beta chain sequence. The data stem from a study of control samples from healthy donors and cancer patients. Generated by immunoSEQ multiplex PCR, the TCRdb table keeps only in-frame clones and is missing some. The sample records 150,000 to 200,000 clones, roughly 90% being singletons. V was trimmed by 6 bases and J by 1 base, leaving 15 bases between them. The CDR3 extends over 15 amino acids. Germline-derived CDR1 and CDR2 are MNHEY and SVGAGI. The chain couples TRBV6-5 to TRBJ1-1; perhaps TRBD1 as D (5 bases). The sequencing input was blood. The clonotype was recovered from a man aged 25-45 years in good health. CDR3 amino acids: CASSSRNGGNTEAFF. In nucleotides, the CDR3 is TGTGCCAGCAGCTCCCGAAACGGGGGGAACACTGAAGCTTTCTTT.